Here is one TCR beta chain with its context. These data come from a study of blood T cell repertoires in COVID-19. Sequenced by immunoSEQ multiplex PCR; TCRdb stores in-frame clones only, minus some. Of more than 300,000 clones listed, about 90% are singletons. V lost 8 bases, J lost 9 bases, and 14 bases stayed unmatched. This CDR3 comprises 14 residues. The V gene's germline CDR1 is KGHSH and CDR2 LQKENI. This TCR was recovered from a young woman with COVID-19, enrolled during active disease. The chain has TRBV18 and TRBJ1-1; 8 nucleotides align to TRBD1. The sequenced sample was peripheral blood. CDR3 residues: CASATQPGTGQAFF. CDR3 DNA sequence: TGTGCCAGCGCAACCCAACCCGGGACAGGCCAAGCTTTCTTT.